This T cell receptor (beta chain) was found in a study of regulatory T cells in long-lasting Graves disease. Study background: The antithyroid drugs taken by newly diagnosed Graves' patients had been used for under 3 months. Study-level results: With approximately 3,000 shared public clonotypes, persistent patients exceeded new patients, who shared about a thousand.

Combining iRepertoire HTBI primers with Arm-PCR of CDR3 regions, the authors built TCR beta libraries. TCRdb reprocessed the multiplex PCR reads with MiXCR, giving one entry per CDR3 protein. The sample shows around 470,000 distinct CDR3 sequences, approximately 14% of them seen only once. Notes on this clonotype: Its target is unknown.

The junction had 10 bases not matched to a gene; V was cut back by 6 bases and J by 4 bases. Germline loops: CDR1 LNHDA, CDR2 SQIVND (reference sequence). The CDR3 loop spans 15 amino acids. Time point noted: newly diagnosed GD, antithyroid drugs for less than 3 months. PBMC RNA was the source of the TCR library. The same data also contributed to another study, on T cells in Graves' hyperthyroidism and ophthalmopathy. That work states: During a first-round RT-PCR of the TCR CDR3, the HTBI primer set was used. Expanded thyroid clonotypes (above 0.001) were mostly also found in blood.

The rearrangement uses TRBV19 and TRBJ2-5, with TRBD2 matching over 8 bases. The sample was peripheral blood mononuclear cells (PBMCs), taken at new diagnosis, from a patient treated with antithyroid drugs. The clonotype was recovered from a woman aged 45 to 65 with Graves disease. The CDR3 sequence is CASRSSGSGLETQYF. In DNA, the CDR3 is TGTGCCAGTAGATCCAGCGGGAGCGGTTTAGAGACCCAGTACTTC.